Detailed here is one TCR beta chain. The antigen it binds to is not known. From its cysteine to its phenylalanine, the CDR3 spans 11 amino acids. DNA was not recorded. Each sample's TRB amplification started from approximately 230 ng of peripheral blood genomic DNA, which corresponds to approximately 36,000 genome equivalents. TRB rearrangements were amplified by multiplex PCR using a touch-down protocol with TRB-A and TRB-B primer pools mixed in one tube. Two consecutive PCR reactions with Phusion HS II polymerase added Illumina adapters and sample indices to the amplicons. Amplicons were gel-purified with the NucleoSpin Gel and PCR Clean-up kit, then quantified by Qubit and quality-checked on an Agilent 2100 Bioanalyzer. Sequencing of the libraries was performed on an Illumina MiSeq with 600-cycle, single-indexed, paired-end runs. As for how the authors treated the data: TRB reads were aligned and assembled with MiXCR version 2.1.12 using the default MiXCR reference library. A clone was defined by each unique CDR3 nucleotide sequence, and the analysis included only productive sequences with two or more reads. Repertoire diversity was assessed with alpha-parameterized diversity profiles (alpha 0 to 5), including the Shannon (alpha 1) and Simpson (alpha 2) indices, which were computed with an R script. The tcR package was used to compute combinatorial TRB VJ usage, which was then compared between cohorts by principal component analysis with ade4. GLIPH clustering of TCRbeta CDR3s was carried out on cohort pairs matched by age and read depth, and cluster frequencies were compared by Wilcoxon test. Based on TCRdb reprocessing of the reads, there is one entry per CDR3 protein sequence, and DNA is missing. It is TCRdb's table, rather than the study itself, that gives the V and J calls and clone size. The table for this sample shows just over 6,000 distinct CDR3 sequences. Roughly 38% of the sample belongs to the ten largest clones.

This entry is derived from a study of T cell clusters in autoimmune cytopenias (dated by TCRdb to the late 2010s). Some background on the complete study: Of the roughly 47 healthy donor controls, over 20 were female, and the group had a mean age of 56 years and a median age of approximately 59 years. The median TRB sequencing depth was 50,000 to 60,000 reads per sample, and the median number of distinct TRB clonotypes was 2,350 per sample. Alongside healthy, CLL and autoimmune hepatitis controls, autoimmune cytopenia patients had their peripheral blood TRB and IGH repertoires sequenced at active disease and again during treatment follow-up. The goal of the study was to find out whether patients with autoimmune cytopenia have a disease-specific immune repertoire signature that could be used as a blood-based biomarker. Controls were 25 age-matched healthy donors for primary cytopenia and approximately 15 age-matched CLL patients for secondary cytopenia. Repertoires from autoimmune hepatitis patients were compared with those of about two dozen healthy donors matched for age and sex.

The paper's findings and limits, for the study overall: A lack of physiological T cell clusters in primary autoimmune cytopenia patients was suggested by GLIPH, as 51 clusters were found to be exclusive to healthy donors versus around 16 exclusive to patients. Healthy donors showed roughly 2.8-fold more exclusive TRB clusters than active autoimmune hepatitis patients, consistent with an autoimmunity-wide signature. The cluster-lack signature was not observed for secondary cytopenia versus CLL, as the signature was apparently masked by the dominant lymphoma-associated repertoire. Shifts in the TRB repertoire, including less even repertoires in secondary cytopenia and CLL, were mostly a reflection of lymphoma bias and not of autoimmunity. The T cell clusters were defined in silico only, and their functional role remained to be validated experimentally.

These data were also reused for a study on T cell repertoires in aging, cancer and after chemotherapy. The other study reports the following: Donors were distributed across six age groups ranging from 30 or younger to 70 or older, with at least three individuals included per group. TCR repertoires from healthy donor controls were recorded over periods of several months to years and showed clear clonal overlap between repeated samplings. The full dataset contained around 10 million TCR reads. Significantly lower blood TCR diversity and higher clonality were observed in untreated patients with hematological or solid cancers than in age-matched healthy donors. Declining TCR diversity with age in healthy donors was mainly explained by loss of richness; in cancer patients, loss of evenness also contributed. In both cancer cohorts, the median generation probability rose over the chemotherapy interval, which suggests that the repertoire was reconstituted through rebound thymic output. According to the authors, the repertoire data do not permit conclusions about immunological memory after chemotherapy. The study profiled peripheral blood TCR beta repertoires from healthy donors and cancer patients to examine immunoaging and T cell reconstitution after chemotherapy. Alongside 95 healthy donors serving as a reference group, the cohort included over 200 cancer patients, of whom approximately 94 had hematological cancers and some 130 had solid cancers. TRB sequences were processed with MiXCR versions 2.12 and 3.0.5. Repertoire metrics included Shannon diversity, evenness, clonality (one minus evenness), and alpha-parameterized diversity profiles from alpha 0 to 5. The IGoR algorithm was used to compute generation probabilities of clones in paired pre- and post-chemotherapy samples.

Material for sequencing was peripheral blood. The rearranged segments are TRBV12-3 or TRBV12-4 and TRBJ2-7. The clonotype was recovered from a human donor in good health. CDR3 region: CASSSRYEQYF.